This T cell receptor (beta chain) was found in a study of T-cell reconstitution after alpha-beta-depleted transplantation in children (dated by TCRdb to the mid-2010s). Some background on the complete study: Using TCR repertoire profiling, the study quantitatively followed how T-cell immune reconstitution unfolded in children after TCRalphabeta/CD19-depleted allogeneic hematopoietic cell transplantation.

Here V drops 2 bases and J drops 6 bases, and the junction holds 9 bases not matched to any gene. Reading from cysteine to phenylalanine, the CDR3 counts 15 amino acids. Left in the record is the CDR3 DNA by itself, 45 bases read in frame from the first base. CDR1 and CDR2 are read off the germline V gene (reference sequence) as GTSNPN and SVGIG. To note about this clonotype: The target of this receptor is not known. No qualities accompany the bases; no much larger clone lies one base away.

Library preparation employed PCR. The listed sequencing device is Illumina HiSeq 2500. To normalize quantification of the TCRbeta repertoire, the TCR libraries were built with molecular barcoding that relied on unique molecular identifiers. In TCRdb, the public reads were trimmed at Q25 with fastp and aligned with MiXCR, with productive beta chains retained. Rows are unified per CDR3 protein, each entry keeping the most common DNA and genes. Recorded for this sample are about 640,000 distinct CDR3 sequences; roughly 17% of them occurred a single time. The top ten constitute about 1.1% of the sample. The V and J genes are TRBV30 and TRBJ2-1; a stretch of 8 junction bases matches TRBD2. This sequence originates from a human donor who donated a stem cell graft to a child with acute myeloid leukemia. This specimen was PBMCs from the stem cell graft donor, taken from the stem cell graft. CDR3 reads: CAWSSAGGYPNEQFF. The DNA reads TGTGCCTGGAGTTCCGCGGGGGGTTACCCCAATGAGCAGTTCTTC.